The clone carrying this T cell receptor (beta chain) was counted at least ten times. Its specificity is not known. Per the germline V gene, CDR1 is KGHSH and CDR2 is LQKENI. Unmatched junction bases numbered 1, after V lost 4 bases and J lost 5 bases. The CDR3 length is 13 residues. Alpha and beta constant-region primers primed reverse transcription of 400 to 650 ng RNA. Each of the alpha and beta chains got its own library through chain-specific third strand synthesis with indices. One entry per CDR3 protein results from TCRdb running MiXCR on the 5' RACE reads. The table includes roughly 18,000 distinct CDR3 sequences, about 9.4% detected once. This sample was included in a study of HIV-infected patients and healthy controls. Findings of the study overall: MAIT alpha-chain CDR3s were frequent in healthy controls, depleted in HIV+.

All unsorted peripheral T cells were captured because whole blood was used without fractionation. Sequenced material: blood. This clonotype was obtained from an adult in good health. This chain connects TRBV18 to TRBJ2-7; TRBD1 matches at 11 bases. This chain's CDR3 is CASSLGQGDEQYF. As DNA, the CDR3 is TGTGCCAGCTCACTGGGACAGGGGGACGAGCAGTACTTC. The full variable domain, completed using reference TRBV18 and TRBJ2-7, is NAGVMQNPRHLVRRRGQEARLRCSPMKGHSHVYWYRQLPEEGLKFMVYLQKENIIDESGMPKERFSAEFPKEGPSILRIQQVVRGDSAAYFCASSLGQGDEQYFGPGTRLTVT.